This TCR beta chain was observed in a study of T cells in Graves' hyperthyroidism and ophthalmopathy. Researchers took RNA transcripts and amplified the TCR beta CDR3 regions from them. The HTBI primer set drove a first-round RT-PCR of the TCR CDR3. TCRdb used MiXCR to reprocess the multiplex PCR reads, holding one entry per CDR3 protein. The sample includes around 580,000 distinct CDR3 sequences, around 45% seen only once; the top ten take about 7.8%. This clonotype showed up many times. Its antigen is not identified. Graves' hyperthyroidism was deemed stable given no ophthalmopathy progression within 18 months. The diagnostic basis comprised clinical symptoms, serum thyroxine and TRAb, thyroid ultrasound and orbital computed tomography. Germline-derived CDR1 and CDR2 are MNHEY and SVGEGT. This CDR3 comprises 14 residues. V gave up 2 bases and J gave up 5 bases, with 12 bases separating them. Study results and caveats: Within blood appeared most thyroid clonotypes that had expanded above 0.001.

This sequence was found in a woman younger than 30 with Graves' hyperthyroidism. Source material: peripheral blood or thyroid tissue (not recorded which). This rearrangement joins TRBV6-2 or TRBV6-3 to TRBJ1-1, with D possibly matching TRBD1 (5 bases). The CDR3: CASSYGRVGTEAFF. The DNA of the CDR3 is TGTGCCAGCAGTTACGGCAGGGTCGGGACTGAAGCTTTCTTT.